The present TCR beta chain was sequenced within a study of shared T cell receptors in the human thymus. Using immunoSEQ multiplex PCR, the repertoire was profiled, and TCRdb retains in-frame clones only, with some absent. This sample yields over 450,000 clones, of which approximately 80% are seen a single time; about 0.012% belongs to the top ten. These data were also reused for a study on human thymus T cells. That publication notes: Among thymic and blood repertoires, usage of V and J genes appeared biased. Thymic TCR repertoires of unrelated people reportedly overlapped highly.

Material for sequencing was thymocytes. The receptor comes from a boy under three years old with a congenital heart defect.

The CDR3 region has the DNA TGCGCCAGCAGTCCAGGGGGTTCTTACACCGGGGAGCTGTTTTTT. Its protein is CASSPGGSYTGELFF. The V gene is TRBV4-3, the J gene TRBJ2-2; 7 bases match TRBD1. This CDR3 contains 15 residues. In germline, CDR1 is LGHNA, CDR2 YSLEER. J gave up 3 bases and V 6 bases, and 7 bases lay outside the gene matches.